The 31 T cell receptor beta chains given below trace back to one sample, sequenced in a study of control samples from healthy donors and cancer patients. The data were produced by immunoSEQ multiplex PCR, yet TCRdb's version contains in-frame clones alone and is incomplete. The sample includes some 410,000 clones, 80% to 95% seen only once; the top ten take 5% to 8%. Sequenced sample: PBMCs. The receptors were gathered from a man aged 35 to 55 with head and neck cancer.

V usage is TRBV3-1 (or the pseudogene TRBV3-2) and J usage is TRBJ2-7; 10 nucleotides agree with TRBD2. Looked up from germline, CDR1 is LGHDT and CDR2 is YNNKEL (reference sequence). J lost 12 bases, V lost 8 bases, and 10 bases had no gene match. This CDR3 is built from 12 residues. In DNA form, the CDR3 reads TGTGCCAGCGGTATAGCGGGAGGAGTCGCGTACTTC. As protein: CASGIAGGVAYF.

This chain links TRBV5-6 with TRBJ2-1; D remains unclear. Germline V lookup: CDR1 SGHDT, CDR2 YYEEEE. V was shortened by 3 bases and J by 6 bases, with 13 bases between the two germline ends. This CDR3 is 14 amino acids long. The CDR3 sequence: CASSSTALSNEQFF. In DNA, the CDR3 is TGTGCCAGCAGCTCCACGGCCCTGTCCAATGAGCAGTTCTTC.

This chain links TRBV5-1 with TRBJ1-2; D possibly corresponds to TRBD1 (6 bases). CDR1 is SGHRS and CDR2 is YFSETQ in the germline V gene. The V gene lost 0 bases and the J gene lost 6 bases, with 12 bases spanning the gap. The CDR3 length is 14 residues. Here the CDR3 reads CASSLARGGDGYTF. The CDR3 DNA reads as TGCGCCAGCAGCTTGGCCAGGGGAGGTGATGGCTACACCTTC. Based on the CDR3 plus reference TRBV5-1 and TRBJ1-2, the full variable domain is KAGVTQTPRYLIKTRGQQVTLSCSPISGHRSVSWYQQTPGQGLQFLFEYFSETQRNKGNFPGRFSGRQFSNSRSEMNVSTLELGDSALYLCASSLARGGDGYTFGSGTRLTVV.

This clone was seen once. The chain links TRBV7-3 to TRBJ2-6, with 8 bases aligning to TRBD1. The CDR3 has 17 residues. Looked up from germline, CDR1 is SGHTA and CDR2 is FQGTGA. V shed 5 bases and J 3 bases; nucleotides not matched to a gene: 9. Here the CDR3 reads CASSQDRVEGGANVLTF. The CDR3 bases are TGTGCCAGCAGCCAGGACAGGGTGGAAGGTGGGGCCAACGTCCTGACTTTC.

This sequence joins TRBV29-1 and TRBJ2-4; D might be TRBD1 (5 bases). The CDR3 totals 18 residues. V gave up 5 bases and J gave up 0 bases, with 23 bases separating them. Germline CDR1 SQVTM, CDR2 ANQGSEA. CDR3 coding DNA: TGCAGCGTTTCTGAAATTGGCCAGGGCCTATCAGCCAAAAACATTCAGTACTTC. As protein: CSVSEIGQGLSAKNIQYF.

V and J are TRBV13 and TRBJ1-4; D possibly corresponds to TRBD1 (5 bases). Trimming took 5 bases from V and 0 from J, leaving 13 bases between them. The CDR3 consists of 16 residues. Germline CDR1 is PRHDT and CDR2 is FYEKMQ (reference sequence). The CDR3 reads CASSPRQSATNEKLFF. CDR3 coding DNA: TGTGCCAGCAGCCCCCGACAGAGCGCAACTAATGAAAAACTGTTTTTT.

This sequence joins TRBV29-1 and TRBJ1-1; D gene unclear. The CDR3 has 9 residues. Germline CDR1 SQVTM, CDR2 ANQGSEA. V lost 4 bases and J lost 8, with 5 bases in between. The CDR3 sequence: CSVAAEAFF. In nucleotides, the CDR3 is TGCAGCGTTGCAGCAGAAGCTTTCTTT.

The chain joins TRBV3-1 (or the pseudogene TRBV3-2) to TRBJ2-3, with 7 bases that match TRBD1. V shed 4 bases and J 2 bases; nucleotides not matched to a gene: 9. The V gene's germline CDR1 is LGHDT and CDR2 YNNKEL (reference sequence). The CDR3 length is 16 residues. CDR3 DNA: TGTGCCAGCAGCCGGGGACAGACTACTTACACAGATACGCAGTATTTT. This sequence encodes CASSRGQTTYTDTQYF.

The CDR3 spells CASSVTSGYYNEQFF. As DNA, the CDR3 is TGTGCCAGCAGCGTGACTAGCGGGTACTACAATGAGCAGTTCTTC. This rearrangement joins TRBV9 to TRBJ2-1; TRBD2 matches 10 bases. Unmatched junction bases numbered 2, after V lost 2 bases and J lost 3 bases. The length of the CDR3 is 15 residues. CDR1 is SGDLS and CDR2 is YYNGEE in the germline V gene.

Points on this clone: This may be a read error: a much more frequent sequence differs by one nucleotide. This rearrangement joins TRBV5-1 to TRBJ1-5; no reliable D call. CDR1 and CDR2 from the germline V gene are SGHRS and YFSETQ. This CDR3 has 13 residues. V was trimmed by 0 bases and J by 2 bases, leaving 3 bases between them. The CDR3: CASSLDGNQPQHF. The DNA of the CDR3 is TGCGCCAGCAGCTTGGATGGCAATCAGCCCCAGCATTTT.

The chain joins TRBV11-2 to TRBJ1-1; maybe TRBD1 (5 bases). The ends were cut back, 5 bases at V and 6 bases at J, with 19 bases in the middle. The CDR3 length is 15 residues. The germline V gene has CDR1 SGHAT and CDR2 FQNNGV. The CDR3 sequence is CASSHPPQGYPEAFF. For the CDR3, the DNA is TGTGCCAGCAGCCACCCACCGCAGGGTTACCCTGAAGCTTTCTTT.

V is TRBV27 and J is TRBJ2-1; 12 bases line up with TRBD2. The CDR3 is 17 amino acids. Germline V CDR1 and CDR2: MNHEY, SMNVEV (reference sequence). J was trimmed by 4 bases and V by 3 bases; bases with no gene match: 7. CDR3 sequence reads: CASSLGLGTSGYNEQFF. The CDR3 DNA reads TGTGCCAGCAGTTTGGGACTAGGGACTAGCGGGTACAATGAGCAGTTCTTC.

The chain couples TRBV9 to TRBJ2-2; D ambiguous. The length of the CDR3 is 15 residues. Germline V gene lookup returns CDR1 SGDLS and CDR2 YYNGEE. The ends were cut back, 0 bases at V and 0 bases at J, with 6 bases in the middle. For the CDR3, the DNA is TGTGCCAGCAGCGTAGTAACCGCGAACACCGGGGAGCTGTTTTTT. Translating gives CASSVVTANTGELFF.

The chain combines TRBV7-3 with TRBJ2-5; 11 bases agree with TRBD2. CDR3 length equals 16 residues. V lost 3 bases, J lost 5 bases, and 8 bases stayed unmatched. The germline V gene encodes CDR1 SGHTA and CDR2 FQGTGA. DNA of the CDR3: TGTGCCAGCAGCTTTGTAGCGGGAGGGCCCGGGGAGACCCAGTACTTC. Its translation is CASSFVAGGPGETQYF.

The chain employs TRBV30 and TRBJ2-1, with 10 bases that match TRBD1. This CDR3 spans 13 amino acids. Germline V gene sequence: CDR1 GTSNPN, CDR2 SVGIG (reference sequence). The J segment lost 4 bases and the V segment lost 6 bases, leaving 3 bases of the junction unmatched. The CDR3 DNA reads as TGTGCCTGCACGGACAGGGGGTACAATGAGCAGTTCTTC. This encodes CACTDRGYNEQFF.

V is TRBV11-2 and J is TRBJ2-1; D gene unclear. CDR1 SGHAT and CDR2 FQNNGV come from the germline V gene. V lost 1 base, J lost 4 bases, and 17 bases lay in between. The CDR3 runs 17 residues. The CDR3 loop reads CASSLGAGSFGYNEQFF. In nucleotides, the CDR3 is TGTGCCAGCAGCTTAGGGGCAGGTTCCTTCGGGTACAATGAGCAGTTCTTC.

J is TRBJ1-2 and V is TRBV5-4, with D unclear. From germline, CDR1 is SGHNT and CDR2 YYREEE (reference sequence). Trimming removed 0 bases from V and 8 bases from J, with 20 bases in between. CDR3 length: 16 amino acids. The CDR3 sequence is CASSLAGGPAQGGYTF. The CDR3 nucleotides are TGTGCCAGCAGCTTGGCCGGCGGGCCGGCACAAGGAGGCTACACCTTC.

Details on this clone: A junction end diverges from the germline sequence, so it may reflect a read error. CDR3 sequence: CASSLMGTGANEQFF. For the CDR3, the DNA is TGTGCTAGCAGCTTAATGGGCACAGGGGCAAATGAGCAGTTCTTC. This rearrangement joins TRBV7-7 to TRBJ2-1, with 7 bases that match TRBD1. The CDR3 length is 15 residues. The V gene's germline CDR1 is SSHAT and CDR2 FNYEAQ (reference sequence).

The rearrangement uses TRBV7-6 and TRBJ2-3; no definite D call. There are 11 residues in the CDR3. In germline, CDR1 is SGHVS, CDR2 FNYEAQ. With 1 base removed from V and 7 bases from J, the gap between germline ends came to 3 bases. The CDR3 reads CASSLGHTQYF. Written as DNA, the CDR3 is TGTGCCAGCAGCTTAGGGCATACGCAGTATTTT.

The rearrangement uses TRBV6-2 or TRBV6-3 and TRBJ2-1, with 10 bases aligning to TRBD2. Losses at the gene ends were 6 bases for V and 7 bases for J; bases not matched to a gene: 6. The length of the CDR3 is 14 residues. Germline V gives CDR1 MNHEY, CDR2 SVGEGT. The chain's CDR3 is CASSGLAEGNEQFF. The CDR3 nucleotides read TGTGCCAGCAGCGGACTAGCGGAGGGGAATGAGCAGTTCTTC.

The chain recombines TRBV6-6 with TRBJ1-1; D is unresolved. The CDR3 spans 15 residues. V dropped 2 bases and J dropped 1 base, with 11 bases sitting between them. Per germline, CDR1 MNHNY and CDR2 SVGAGI (reference sequence). Written as DNA, the CDR3 is TGTGCCAGCAGTTACGCGTCCGGGCAGAACACTGAAGCTTTCTTT. This codes for CASSYASGQNTEAFF.

CDR3 loop: CASSRSGTSGNTGELFF. Written as DNA, the CDR3 is TGTGCCAGCAGCCGTAGTGGGACTAGCGGGAACACCGGGGAGCTGTTTTTT. The gene calls are TRBV7-2 and TRBJ2-2; TRBD2 aligns across 11 bases. The CDR3 consists of 17 residues. Germline V gene lookup returns CDR1 SGHTA and CDR2 FQGNSA. The J segment lost 1 base and the V segment lost 5 bases, leaving 6 bases of the junction unmatched.

Concerning this clone: Different DNA sequences within this sample yield the same CDR3. The chain links TRBV7-3 to TRBJ2-3; TRBD1 agrees at 7 bases. In germline, CDR1 is SGHTA, CDR2 FQGTGA. The V gene end was trimmed by 0 bases and the J gene end by 0 bases; junction bases not matched to a gene: 3. This CDR3 contains 16 residues. This CDR3 is CASSLTRDSSTDTQYF. The CDR3 coding sequence is TGTGCCAGCAGCTTAACAAGGGACAGTAGCACAGATACGCAGTATTTT.

J is TRBJ2-3 and V is TRBV10-3, with no clear D. CDR1 and CDR2 from the germline V gene are ENHRY and SYGVKD. The CDR3 is 14 amino acids. Trimming removed 0 bases from V and 8 bases from J, with 12 bases in between. CDR3 bases: TGTGCCATCAGTGAGTCCGGGCTACGTCGTACGCAGTATTTT. This gives the protein CAISESGLRRTQYF.

This chain uses TRBV27 with TRBJ2-3; tentative D call: TRBD2 (6 bases). This CDR3 is 15 amino acids long. V shed 2 bases and J shed 0 bases, with 9 bases lying between them. The germline gives CDR1 MNHEY, CDR2 SMNVEV (reference sequence). The CDR3, as DNA: TGTGCCAGCAGTTTAGCGGGATATAGCACAGATACGCAGTATTTT. Residues: CASSLAGYSTDTQYF.

The J gene is TRBJ2-7, the V gene TRBV19; D possibly corresponds to TRBD1 (6 bases). The CDR3 covers 15 residues. Germline values: CDR1 LNHDA, CDR2 SQIVND (reference sequence). Trimming stripped 4 bases from V and 1 base from J, with 14 bases between. The DNA for the CDR3 is TGTGCCAGTAGTACCCCCAGGGGTGGATCCTACGAGCAGTACTTC. The encoded protein is CASSTPRGGSYEQYF. The complete variable domain, with remaining parts taken from reference TRBV19 and TRBJ2-7, reads DGGITQSPKYLFRKEGQNVTLSCEQNLNHDAMYWYRQDPGQGLRLIYYSQIVNDFQKGDIAEGYSVSREKKESFPLTVTSAQKNPTAFYLCASSTPRGGSYEQYFGPGTRLTVT.

This clone was seen once. The chain couples TRBV5-4 to TRBJ2-1; TRBD1 agrees at 11 bases. V shed 6 bases and J 9 bases; nucleotides not matched to a gene: 8. Germline lookup yields CDR1 SGHNT and CDR2 YYREEE (reference sequence). The CDR3 contains 14 residues. CDR3 residues: CASTRTGGGSEQFF. The CDR3 nucleotides are TGTGCCAGCACCCGGACAGGGGGCGGATCTGAGCAGTTCTTC.

The chain recombines TRBV21-1 with TRBJ2-7; TRBD1, as called in the table, went unchecked against the DNA. TRBV21-1 constitutes a pseudogene. The CDR3 covers 14 residues. CDR3 protein: CASIRTGGSDEQYF. The CDR3 coding sequence is TGTGCCAGCATCCGAACAGGGGGAAGTGACGAGCAGTACTTC.

This sequence joins TRBV11-1 and TRBJ2-3, with a tentative D call TRBD2 (5 bases). The ends were cut back, 1 base at V and 4 bases at J, with 6 bases in the middle. Looked up from germline, CDR1 is SGHAT and CDR2 is FQDESV (reference sequence). This CDR3 region has 13 residues. The CDR3 DNA sequence: TGTGCCAGCAGCTTAGGGAGGCCAGATACGCAGTATTTT. It yields the protein CASSLGRPDTQYF.

The chain combines TRBV3-1 (or the pseudogene TRBV3-2) with TRBJ1-2, with TRBD1 as a possible D gene (5 bases). The V and J ends lost 1 base and 7 bases respectively, with 10 bases between them. The germline gives CDR1 LGHDT, CDR2 YNNKEL (reference sequence). The CDR3 covers 13 residues. The CDR3 region has the DNA TGTGCCAGCAGCCAAGTTTCAGGGAGTGGCTACACCTTC. This sequence encodes CASSQVSGSGYTF.

The chain has TRBV30 and TRBJ1-1; perhaps TRBD1 as D (6 bases). Looked up from germline, CDR1 is GTSNPN and CDR2 is SVGIG (reference sequence). V lost 5 bases and J 3 bases, leaving 13 bases between the germline ends. The CDR3 totals 13 residues. Here the CDR3 reads CAWGLGGDTEAFF. The CDR3 DNA is TGTGCCTGGGGGCTAGGGGGGGACACTGAAGCTTTCTTT.